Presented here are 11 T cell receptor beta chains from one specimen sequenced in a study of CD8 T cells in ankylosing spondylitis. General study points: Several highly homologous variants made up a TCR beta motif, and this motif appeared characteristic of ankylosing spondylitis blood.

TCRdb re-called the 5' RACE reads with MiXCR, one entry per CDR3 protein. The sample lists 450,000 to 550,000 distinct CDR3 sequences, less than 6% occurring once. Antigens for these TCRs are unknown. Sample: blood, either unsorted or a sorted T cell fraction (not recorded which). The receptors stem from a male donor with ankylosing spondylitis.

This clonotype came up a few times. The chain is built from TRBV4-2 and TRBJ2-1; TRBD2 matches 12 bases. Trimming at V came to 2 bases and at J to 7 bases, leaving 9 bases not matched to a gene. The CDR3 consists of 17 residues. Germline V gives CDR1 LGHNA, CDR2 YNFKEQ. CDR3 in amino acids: CASSQQRLAGVVNEQFF. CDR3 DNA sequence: TGTGCCAGCAGCCAACAAAGACTAGCGGGAGTGGTAAATGAGCAGTTCTTC.

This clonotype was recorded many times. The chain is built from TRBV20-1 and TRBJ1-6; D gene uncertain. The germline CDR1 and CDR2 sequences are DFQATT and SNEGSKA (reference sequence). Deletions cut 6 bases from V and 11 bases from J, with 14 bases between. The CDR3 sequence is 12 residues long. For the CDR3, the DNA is TGCAGTGCCCCTCCCGTCCTAGCACCCCTCCACTTT. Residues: CSAPPVLAPLHF.

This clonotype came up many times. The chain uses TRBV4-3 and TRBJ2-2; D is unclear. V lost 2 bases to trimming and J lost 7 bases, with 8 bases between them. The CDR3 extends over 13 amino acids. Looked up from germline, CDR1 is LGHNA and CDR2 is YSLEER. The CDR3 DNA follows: TGCGCCAGCAGCCAAACATGGATCGGGGAGCTGTTTTTT. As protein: CASSQTWIGELFF.

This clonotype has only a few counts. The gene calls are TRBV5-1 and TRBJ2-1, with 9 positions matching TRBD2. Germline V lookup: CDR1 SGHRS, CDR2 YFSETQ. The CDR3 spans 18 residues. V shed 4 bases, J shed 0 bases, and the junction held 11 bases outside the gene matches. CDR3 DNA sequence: TGCGCCAGCAGCCCCACTCCTAGCGGGGTAAGCTCCTACAATGAGCAGTTCTTC. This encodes CASSPTPSGVSSYNEQFF.

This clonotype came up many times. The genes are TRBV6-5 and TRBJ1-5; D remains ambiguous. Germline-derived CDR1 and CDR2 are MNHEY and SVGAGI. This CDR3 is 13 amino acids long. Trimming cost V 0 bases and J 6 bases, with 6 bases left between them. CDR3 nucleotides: TGTGCCAGCAGTTACTCACGAAGTCAGCCCCAGCATTTT. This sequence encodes CASSYSRSQPQHF.

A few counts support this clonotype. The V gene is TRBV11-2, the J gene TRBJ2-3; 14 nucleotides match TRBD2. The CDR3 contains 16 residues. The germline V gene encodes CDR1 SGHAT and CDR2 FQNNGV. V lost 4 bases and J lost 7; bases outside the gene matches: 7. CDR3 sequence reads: CASSSAGLAGVNTQYF. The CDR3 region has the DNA TGTGCCAGCAGCTCGGCGGGACTAGCGGGGGTAAATACGCAGTATTTT.

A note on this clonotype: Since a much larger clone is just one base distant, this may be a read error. DNA for the CDR3: TGCAGTGCTAGGAACACAGTATGGGGGAGTGAATCTTTCTTT. Amino acids: CSARNTVWGSESFF. The V and J genes are TRBV20-1 and TRBJ1-1; D might be TRBD1 (5 bases). Germline values: CDR1 DFQATT, CDR2 SNEGSKA (reference sequence). The CDR3 has 14 amino acids.

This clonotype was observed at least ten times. The CDR3 spells CASSLVLAGNRVEQFF. CDR3 nucleotide sequence: TGTGCCAGCAGCTTGGTACTAGCGGGGAACCGAGTAGAACAGTTCTTC. The chain uses TRBV7-2 and TRBJ2-1, with 10 bases lining up with TRBD2. The CDR3 covers 16 residues. Trimming removed 3 bases from V and 13 bases from J; junction bases left unmatched: 15. Germline CDR1 and CDR2: SGHTA and FQGNSA.

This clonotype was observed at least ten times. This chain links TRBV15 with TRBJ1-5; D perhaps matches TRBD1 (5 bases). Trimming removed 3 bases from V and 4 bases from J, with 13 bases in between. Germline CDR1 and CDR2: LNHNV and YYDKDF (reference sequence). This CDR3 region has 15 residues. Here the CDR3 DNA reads TGTGCCACCAGCAGTCGAACCGGGGGGAATCAGCCCCAGCATTTT. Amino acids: CATSSRTGGNQPQHF.

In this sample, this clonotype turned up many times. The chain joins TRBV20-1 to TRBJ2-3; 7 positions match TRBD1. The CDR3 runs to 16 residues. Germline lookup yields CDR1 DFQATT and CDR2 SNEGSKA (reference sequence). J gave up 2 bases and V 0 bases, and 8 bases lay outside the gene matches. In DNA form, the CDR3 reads TGCAGTGCTAGAGATCCCCTGACAGGGCCCACAGATACGCAGTATTTT. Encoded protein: CSARDPLTGPTDTQYF.

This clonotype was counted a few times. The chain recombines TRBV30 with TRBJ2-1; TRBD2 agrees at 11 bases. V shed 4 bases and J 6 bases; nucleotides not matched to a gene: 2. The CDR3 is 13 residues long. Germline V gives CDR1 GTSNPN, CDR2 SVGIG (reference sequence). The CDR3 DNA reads TGTGCCTGGACTAGCGGGGGGCCCAATGAGCAGTTCTTC. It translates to CAWTSGGPNEQFF.